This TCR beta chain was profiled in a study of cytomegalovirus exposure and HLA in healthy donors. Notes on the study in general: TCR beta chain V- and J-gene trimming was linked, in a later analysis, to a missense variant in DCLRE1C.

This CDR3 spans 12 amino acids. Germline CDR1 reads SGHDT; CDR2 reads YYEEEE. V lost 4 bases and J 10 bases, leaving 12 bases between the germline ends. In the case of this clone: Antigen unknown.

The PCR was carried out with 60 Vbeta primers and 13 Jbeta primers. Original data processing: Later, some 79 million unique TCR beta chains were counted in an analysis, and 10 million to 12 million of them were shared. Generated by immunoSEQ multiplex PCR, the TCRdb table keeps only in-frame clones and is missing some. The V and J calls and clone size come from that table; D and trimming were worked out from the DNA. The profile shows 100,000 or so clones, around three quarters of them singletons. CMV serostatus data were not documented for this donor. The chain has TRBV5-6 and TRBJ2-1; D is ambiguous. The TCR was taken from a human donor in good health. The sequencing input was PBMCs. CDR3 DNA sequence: TGTGCCAGCAGCCCGTACTATGGCGAGCAGTTCTTC. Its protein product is CASSPYYGEQFF.